The 28 T cell receptor beta chains below were found in one sample sequenced in a study of cytomegalovirus exposure and HLA in healthy donors (dated by TCRdb to about 2017). Libraries came from the immunoSEQ multiplex PCR assay. For the multiplex PCR, a mixture combining 60 forward primers for TCR Vbeta segments and 13 reverse primers for TCR Jbeta segments was used. Drawn from immuneACCESS, this table holds only the in-frame rearrangements with V and J called that TCRdb kept. Clones are partly lost; checked studies trace under half to an unresolved V gene and leave the rest unexplained. The sample profile shows about 98,000 clones; 74% of them were found once. Around 1.8% of the sample is held by the ten biggest clonotypes. Sequenced sample: PBMCs. The receptor set was obtained from a male donor in good health and CMV-seronegative.

This clone has only a few counts. The rearrangement joins TRBV5-5 to TRBJ1-4; D remains ambiguous. V was shortened by 5 bases and J by 7 bases, with 12 bases between the two germline ends. The CDR3 extends over 13 amino acids. The germline V gene has CDR1 SGHKS and CDR2 YYEKEE (reference sequence). CDR3 loop: CASRPGESEKLFF. DNA of the CDR3: TGTGCCAGCAGGCCCGGGGAGAGTGAAAAACTGTTTTTT.

This chain joins TRBV6-5 and TRBJ2-7; D is undetermined. V lost 0 bases, J lost 2 bases, and 8 bases lay in between. The CDR3 consists of 14 residues. Germline CDR1 reads MNHEY; CDR2 reads SVGAGI. The CDR3 DNA sequence: TGTGCCAGCAGTTACTCGATAGTCACCTACGAGCAGTACTTC. Translation: CASSYSIVTYEQYF.

The genes are TRBV6-4 and TRBJ2-1; a weak D match, TRBD2 (5 bases). The CDR3 runs 14 residues. CDR1 is MRHNA, CDR2 SNTAGT, per germline. The V and J ends lost 2 bases and 5 bases respectively, with 10 bases between them. CDR3 amino acids: CASSDLYGDNEQFF. The CDR3 DNA follows: TGTGCCAGCAGTGACCTTTACGGGGACAATGAGCAGTTCTTC.

The chain combines TRBV5-1 with TRBJ2-2; D gene unclear. The CDR3 runs to 14 residues. Looked up from germline, CDR1 is SGHRS and CDR2 is YFSETQ. The germline V and J ends were trimmed by 6 bases and 6 bases, with 15 bases remaining between them. The CDR3 loop is CASKFLDRAGELFF. CDR3 nucleotides: TGCGCCAGCAAATTCCTAGATCGGGCCGGGGAGCTGTTTTTT.

The genes are TRBV7-3 and TRBJ2-3; 12 positions agree with TRBD2. V lost 5 bases, J lost 6 bases, and 6 bases stayed unmatched. Looked up from germline, CDR1 is SGHTA and CDR2 is FQGTGA. This CDR3 is 15 amino acids long. DNA of the CDR3: TGTGCCAGCAGCCGGACTAGCGGGGTCCGGGATACGCAGTATTTT. Translation gives CASSRTSGVRDTQYF.

This clone was seen only a few times. This rearrangement joins TRBV30 to TRBJ1-1; 8 bases map to TRBD1. Germline V gives CDR1 GTSNPN, CDR2 SVGIG (reference sequence). V was clipped by 5 bases and J by 5 bases; unmatched bases: 4. The CDR3 contains 12 residues. The CDR3 DNA reads TGTGCCTGGGGACAGGGTGGAACTGAAGCTTTCTTT. This translates into CAWGQGGTEAFF.

The gene calls are TRBV29-1 and TRBJ2-1, with TRBD2 matching 11 bases. Unmatched junction bases numbered 7, after V lost 3 bases and J lost 9 bases. The germline gives CDR1 SQVTM, CDR2 ANQGSEA. The CDR3 has 14 amino acids. The CDR3 nucleotides are TGCAGCGTTGAGACTAGCGGGGCTGGGGGTGAGCAGTTCTTC. This codes for CSVETSGAGGEQFF.

This chain joins TRBV14 and TRBJ1-1, with D possibly being TRBD1 (6 bases). The germline V gene encodes CDR1 SGHDN and CDR2 FVKESK. The CDR3 covers 14 residues. V shed 5 bases and J shed 0 bases, with 10 bases lying between them. The CDR3 nucleotides read TGTGCCAGCAGCTTCTCAGGGGTGAACACTGAAGCTTTCTTT. Amino acids: CASSFSGVNTEAFF. The whole variable domain, filled in from reference TRBV14 and TRBJ1-1, reads EAGVTQFPSHSVIEKGQTVTLRCDPISGHDNLYWYRRVMGKEIKFLLHFVKESKQDESGMPNNRFLAERTGGTYSTLKVQPAELEDSGVYFCASSFSGVNTEAFFGQGTRLTVV.

This chain links TRBV27 with TRBJ1-1; D is possibly TRBD1 (5 bases). CDR1 is MNHEY and CDR2 is SMNVEV in the germline V gene (reference sequence). The CDR3 has 15 amino acids. Between the trimmed V and J ends, which lost 4 bases and 5 bases, there was a span of 17 bases. CDR3 nucleotide sequence: TGTGCCAGCAGTTATCAACAGGTGGGAGGGACTGAAGCTTTCTTT. Its translation is CASSYQQVGGTEAFF.

V and J are TRBV7-8 and TRBJ2-1; D perhaps matches TRBD2 (6 bases). In germline, CDR1 is SGHVS, CDR2 FQNEAQ. This CDR3 has 15 amino acids. V dropped 8 bases and J dropped 4 bases, with 18 bases sitting between them. The CDR3 region has the DNA TGTGCCAGCGGGACTTTCGGGTCGCAATACAATGAGCAGTTCTTC. Protein: CASGTFGSQYNEQFF.

Only a few counts were recorded for this clone. V is TRBV6-1 and J is TRBJ2-7, with TRBD1 matching over 11 bases. CDR1 and CDR2 from the germline V gene are MNHNS and SASEGT. The CDR3 length is 15 residues. V gave up 4 bases and J gave up 6 bases; unmatched junction bases: 8. As DNA, the CDR3 is TGTGCCAGCAGTGGTTGGACAGGGGGCTTTTCCGAGCAGTACTTC. This sequence encodes CASSGWTGGFSEQYF.

A few counts support this clone. The chain employs TRBV21-1 and TRBJ2-3; whether TRBD2, the table's D call, matches the DNA was not checked. TRBV21-1 is deemed a pseudogene. CDR3 size: 16 residues. Here the CDR3 reads CASSPGTSGRVGSQYF. The CDR3, as DNA: TGTGCCAGCAGCCCCGGGACTAGCGGGAGGGTTGGGTCGCAGTATTTT.

The table lists this clone with a count of one. The J gene is TRBJ2-7, the V gene TRBV19; 7 nucleotides line up with TRBD1. This CDR3 comprises 12 residues. V lost 4 bases to trimming and J lost 6 bases; unmatched junction nucleotides: 3. Germline CDR1 reads LNHDA; CDR2 reads SQIVND (reference sequence). The CDR3 region has the DNA TGTGCCAGTAGTACCAACAGGGGCGAGCAGTACTTC. This translates into CASSTNRGEQYF.

The gene calls are TRBV27 and TRBJ2-7; no definite D call. V lost 0 bases and J lost 3, with 6 bases in between. This CDR3 has 13 amino acids. Germline CDR1 MNHEY, CDR2 SMNVEV (reference sequence). The CDR3 sequence is CASSLSSFYEQYF. Written as DNA, the CDR3 is TGTGCCAGCAGTTTATCCTCCTTCTACGAGCAGTACTTC.

The chain is built from TRBV29-1 and TRBJ1-1; D possibly corresponds to TRBD1 (5 bases). V was pared by 8 bases and J by 0 bases, with 19 bases between. This CDR3 spans 15 amino acids. CDR1 and CDR2 from the germline V gene are SQVTM and ANQGSEA. This chain's CDR3 is CSTPRQGTLNTEAFF. In nucleotides, the CDR3 is TGCAGCACCCCCCGGCAGGGCACCCTGAACACTGAAGCTTTCTTT.

The rearrangement joins TRBV28 to TRBJ2-3, with D unresolved. This CDR3 contains 15 residues. CDR1 is MDHEN and CDR2 is SYDVKM in the germline V gene. V lost 6 bases to trimming and J lost 2 bases, with 15 bases between them. The CDR3 loop is CASSVSESHTDTQYF. The CDR3 DNA reads as TGTGCCAGCAGCGTATCGGAGTCACACACAGATACGCAGTATTTT.

This chain joins TRBV6-5 and TRBJ1-5, with a weak D call TRBD1 (6 bases). V gave up 8 bases and J gave up 5 bases, with 13 bases separating them. This CDR3 spans 13 amino acids. Per the germline V gene, CDR1 is MNHEY and CDR2 is SVGAGI. The CDR3, as DNA: TGTGCCAGCTCAGGGGATTCGTATCAGCCCCAGCATTTT. This translates into CASSGDSYQPQHF.

This rearrangement joins TRBV19 to TRBJ1-3; D unclear. Trimming took off 6 bases at V and 0 bases at J, with 12 bases between the two ends. CDR1 and CDR2 (germline): LNHDA, SQIVND (reference sequence). The CDR3 has 15 residues. The CDR3, as DNA: TGTGCCAGTAGCATCCTTTCTAACTCTGGAAACACCATATATTTT. Translating it yields CASSILSNSGNTIYF.

The chain is built from TRBV2 and TRBJ1-2; D not certain. Trimming removed 7 bases at V and 2 bases at J, with 11 bases between. CDR1 and CDR2 (germline): SNHLY, FYNNEI. CDR3 length: 13 residues. The CDR3 bases are TGTGCCAGCATGTTAAGCTTGAACTATGGCTACACCTTC. Amino acids: CASMLSLNYGYTF.

V and J are TRBV25-1 and TRBJ2-1; 7 nucleotides match TRBD2. Unmatched junction bases numbered 11, after V lost 3 bases and J lost 9 bases. In germline, CDR1 is MGHDK, CDR2 SYGVNS. The CDR3 loop spans 15 amino acids. CDR3 amino acids: CASSDARSGLREQFF. Written as DNA, the CDR3 is TGTGCCAGCAGTGATGCCCGTTCGGGACTACGTGAGCAGTTCTTC. Full variable domain (outside the CDR3, taken from reference TRBV25-1 and TRBJ2-1): EADIYQTPRYLVIGTGKKITLECSQTMGHDKMYWYQQDPGMELHLIHYSYGVNSTEKGDLSSESTVSRIRTEHFPLTLESARPSHTSQYLCASSDARSGLREQFFGPGTRLTVL.

This sequence joins TRBV27 and TRBJ2-1, with 11 bases lining up with TRBD2. This CDR3 has 17 amino acids. Germline assignment: CDR1 MNHEY and CDR2 SMNVEV (reference sequence). After removal of 3 bases from V and 7 bases from J, the junction contained 11 bases not matched to a gene. The CDR3 region is CASSFVLGTSGINEQFF. The CDR3 nucleotides read TGTGCCAGCAGTTTCGTGTTGGGGACTAGCGGAATTAATGAGCAGTTCTTC.

The chain is built from TRBV6-5 and TRBJ2-7; D gene ambiguous. V lost 0 bases, J lost 2 bases, and 11 bases lay in between. CDR3 length equals 15 residues. Looked up from germline, CDR1 is MNHEY and CDR2 is SVGAGI. Written as DNA, the CDR3 is TGTGCCAGCAGTTACTCGACCAGACTGGCCTACGAGCAGTACTTC. This codes for CASSYSTRLAYEQYF.

This sequence joins TRBV19 and TRBJ2-3; TRBD2 matches 7 bases. This CDR3 has 14 amino acids. Germline CDR1 reads LNHDA; CDR2 reads SQIVND (reference sequence). V was clipped by 5 bases and J by 6 bases; unmatched bases: 8. CDR3 nucleotide sequence: TGTGCCAGTAGTCGAGGGGCGGGGGTTGATACGCAGTATTTT. This sequence encodes CASSRGAGVDTQYF.

This clone appeared a single time. The V and J genes are TRBV6-8 and TRBJ2-7, with 10 bases aligning to TRBD2. After removal of 4 bases from V and 5 bases from J, the junction contained 26 bases not matched to a gene. The CDR3 has 21 amino acids. The V gene's germline CDR1 is MNHGY and CDR2 SAAAGT. The CDR3 sequence is CASSSDDKERLAGVSGNEQYF. DNA of the CDR3: TGTGCCAGCAGTTCCGACGATAAAGAGAGGCTAGCGGGAGTATCTGGGAACGAGCAGTACTTC.

V gene TRBV5-1 combines with J gene TRBJ2-3; D is ambiguous. Trimming took off 0 bases at V and 0 bases at J, with 8 bases between the two ends. The CDR3 sequence is 15 residues long. Looked up from germline, CDR1 is SGHRS and CDR2 is YFSETQ. In DNA form, the CDR3 reads TGCGCCAGCAGCTTGGGAGCCCATAGCACAGATACGCAGTATTTT. Translated: CASSLGAHSTDTQYF.

In its sample, this clone was seen once. This chain joins TRBV5-1 and TRBJ2-7; 11 bases align to TRBD2. CDR1 is SGHRS, CDR2 YFSETQ, per germline. Germline trimming cut 3 bases from V and 2 bases from J; bases unmatched to any gene: 10. This CDR3 is built from 17 residues. The chain's CDR3 is CASSYDRGLAAPYEQYF. The CDR3 nucleotides read TGCGCCAGCAGCTACGACAGGGGACTAGCGGCCCCCTACGAGCAGTACTTC.

The V gene is TRBV28, the J gene TRBJ1-1; 8 bases fit TRBD1. CDR3 length equals 13 residues. V lost 6 bases to trimming and J lost 4 bases; unmatched junction nucleotides: 4. Germline lookup yields CDR1 MDHEN and CDR2 SYDVKM. For the CDR3, the DNA is TGTGCCAGCAGGGACAGGGTGGGCACTGAAGCTTTCTTT. This codes for CASRDRVGTEAFF.

The chain links TRBV9 to TRBJ2-7; D perhaps matches TRBD1 (5 bases). Germline CDR1 and CDR2: SGDLS and YYNGEE. This CDR3 region has 15 residues. With 4 bases removed from V and 2 bases from J, the gap between germline ends came to 16 bases. CDR3 sequence reads: CASSPTPTGAYEQYF. The CDR3 DNA reads TGTGCCAGCAGCCCCACACCTACAGGTGCCTACGAGCAGTACTTC.